One sample yielded the 25 T cell receptor beta chains listed below, sequenced in a study of blood T cell repertoires in COVID-19. The table came from immunoSEQ multiplex PCR; TCRdb's copy has only in-frame clones and leaves some out. Of about 50,000 clones in the sample, under 90% were seen once. Sequenced input: peripheral blood. The receptors stem from a man between 65 and 80 years old with acute or convalescent COVID-19.

This chain joins TRBV29-1 and TRBJ2-1; a weak D match, TRBD1 (6 bases). Per the germline V gene, CDR1 is SQVTM and CDR2 is ANQGSEA. This CDR3 contains 15 residues. Trimming pared 3 bases from V and 0 bases from J, leaving 12 bases between. The CDR3 nucleotides read TGCAGCGTTGAGGGCGGACAGACCTCCTACAATGAGCAGTTCTTC. It is translated as CSVEGGQTSYNEQFF.

This clone has just one count. CDR3 loop: CASSRQTGAKVETQYF. CDR3 bases: TGTGCCAGCAGCCGTCAGACAGGGGCCAAAGTGGAGACCCAGTACTTC. The chain carries TRBV14 and TRBJ2-5, with 8 nucleotides matching TRBD1. The CDR3 spans 16 residues. With 4 bases clipped from V and 5 bases from J, the junction kept 12 bases outside the gene matches. Germline V CDR1 and CDR2: SGHDN, FVKESK.

The CDR3 DNA reads TGTGCCAGCAGCCAAGTGTACGGGGATCAGCCCCAGCATTTT. Its translation is CASSQVYGDQPQHF. The chain employs TRBV4-2 and TRBJ1-5; D remains unclear. CDR3 length: 14 amino acids. Per germline, CDR1 LGHNA and CDR2 YNFKEQ. Trimming removed 1 base at V and 5 bases at J, with 9 bases between.

The chain recombines TRBV4-1 with TRBJ1-1; D is possibly TRBD1 (5 bases). This CDR3 has 14 residues. V lost 0 bases to trimming and J lost 10 bases, with 15 bases between them. CDR1 is MGHRA and CDR2 is YSYEKL in the germline V gene. The CDR3, as DNA: TGCGCCAGCAGCCAAGATGAAGATACAGGTTTAGCTTTCTTT. Encoded protein: CASSQDEDTGLAFF.

The chain recombines TRBV19 with TRBJ2-2; D is possibly TRBD2 (6 bases). CDR3 length: 13 amino acids. CDR1 and CDR2 from the germline V gene are LNHDA and SQIVND (reference sequence). The V and J ends lost 3 bases and 6 bases respectively, with 8 bases between them. CDR3 DNA: TGTGCCAGTAGTATCGGGGAGGCCGGGGAGCTGTTTTTT. Translating it yields CASSIGEAGELFF.

The rearrangement uses TRBV28 and TRBJ2-1, with TRBD2 matching 8 bases. The germline V gene has CDR1 MDHEN and CDR2 SYDVKM. This CDR3 comprises 14 residues. The trim removed 7 bases at V and 8 bases at J, leaving 10 bases unmatched. CDR3 sequence: CASTPSGSSDEQFF. In DNA, the CDR3 is TGTGCCAGCACCCCAAGCGGGAGTAGCGATGAGCAGTTCTTC.

This rearrangement joins TRBV4-1 to TRBJ1-5; tentative D call: TRBD1 (5 bases). V was trimmed by 1 base and J by 0 bases, leaving 7 bases between them. The CDR3 totals 15 residues. In germline, CDR1 is MGHRA, CDR2 YSYEKL. CDR3 sequence: CASSQGQNSNQPQHF. The CDR3 DNA is TGCGCCAGCAGCCAAGGACAGAATAGCAATCAGCCCCAGCATTTT.

This rearrangement joins TRBV6-4 to TRBJ2-1; TRBD1 matches at 10 bases. In germline, CDR1 is MRHNA, CDR2 SNTAGT. J lost 5 bases, V lost 5 bases, and 3 bases had no gene match. The CDR3 runs to 14 residues. The CDR3 loop is CASSRQGADNEQFF. The DNA of the CDR3 is TGTGCCAGCAGTCGACAGGGGGCGGACAATGAGCAGTTCTTC.

The chain joins TRBV5-1 to TRBJ1-4, with D tentatively TRBD1 (6 bases). The CDR3 extends over 16 amino acids. Germline V gene data show CDR1 as SGHRS and CDR2 as YFSETQ. With 0 bases removed from V and 5 bases from J, the gap between germline ends came to 14 bases. The CDR3 sequence is CASSLVPQQGNEKLFF. CDR3 coding DNA: TGCGCCAGCAGCTTGGTACCCCAACAGGGCAATGAAAAACTGTTTTTT.

The table lists this clone with a count of one. The chain links TRBV11-2 to TRBJ1-3; D unclear. The CDR3 sequence is 16 residues long. The V and J ends lost 4 bases and 0 bases respectively, with 13 bases between them. Germline CDR1 SGHAT, CDR2 FQNNGV. CDR3 coding DNA: TGTGCCAGCAGCTCGTCGAGTTTTGACTCTGGAAACACCATATATTTT. Amino acids: CASSSSSFDSGNTIYF.

This chain connects TRBV7-9 to TRBJ1-1; no clear D. Trimming took off 3 bases at V and 3 bases at J, with 5 bases between the two ends. Germline V gives CDR1 SEHNR, CDR2 FQNEAQ (reference sequence). CDR3 length equals 12 residues. The CDR3 DNA reads TGTGCCAGCAGCTTGAGTTACACTGAAGCTTTCTTT. Residues: CASSLSYTEAFF.

The V call is TRBV18, the J call TRBJ2-7; 7 bases are a match to TRBD1. With 5 bases clipped from V and 2 bases from J, the junction kept 9 bases outside the gene matches. Germline V gene sequence: CDR1 KGHSH, CDR2 LQKENI. This CDR3 has 15 amino acids. CDR3 DNA: TGTGCCAGCTCAGGATCCGGGACAGTCGCCTACGAGCAGTACTTC. It yields the protein CASSGSGTVAYEQYF. The full variable domain, with the rest looked up from reference TRBV18 and TRBJ2-7, is NAGVMQNPRHLVRRRGQEARLRCSPMKGHSHVYWYRQLPEEGLKFMVYLQKENIIDESGMPKERFSAEFPKEGPSILRIQQVVRGDSAAYFCASSGSGTVAYEQYFGPGTRLTVT.

This clone was seen just once. The J gene is TRBJ1-1, the V gene TRBV28; D is unresolved. From germline, CDR1 is MDHEN and CDR2 SYDVKM. The CDR3 is 12 residues long. Trimming removed 3 bases at V and 7 bases at J, with 9 bases between. CDR3 DNA: TGTGCCAGCAGTTTGAGCGGGTATGAAGCTTTCTTT. The encoded protein is CASSLSGYEAFF. Based on the CDR3 plus reference TRBV28 and TRBJ1-1, the full variable domain is DVKVTQSSRYLVKRTGEKVFLECVQDMDHENMFWYRQDPGLGLRLIYFSYDVKMKEKGDIPEGYSVSREKKERFSLILESASTNQTSMYLCASSLSGYEAFFGQGTRLTVV.

This clone was seen more than once but under ten times. The CDR3 reads CASSQTGDQPQHF. CDR3 coding DNA: TGTGCCAGCAGCCAAACGGGTGATCAGCCCCAGCATTTT. This sequence joins TRBV3-1 (or the pseudogene TRBV3-2) and TRBJ1-5; D is unresolved. The CDR3 consists of 13 residues. Per germline, CDR1 LGHDT and CDR2 YNNKEL (reference sequence). V was shortened by 2 bases and J by 5 bases, with 7 bases between the two germline ends.

The V and J genes are TRBV9 and TRBJ2-1; 10 nucleotides line up with TRBD2. V shed 1 base, J shed 8 bases, and the junction held 6 bases outside the gene matches. Germline CDR1 SGDLS, CDR2 YYNGEE. There are 15 residues in the CDR3. CDR3 in DNA: TGTGCCAGCAGCGTACCGAGCGGGGGGGCCGATGAGCAGTTCTTC. Translation: CASSVPSGGADEQFF.

The J gene is TRBJ2-1, the V gene TRBV15; TRBD2 agrees at 9 bases. The length of the CDR3 is 15 residues. The germline CDR1 and CDR2 sequences are LNHNV and YYDKDF (reference sequence). V trimming: 6 bases; J trimming: 4 bases; junction bases outside the gene matches: 7. The CDR3 DNA reads TGTGCCACCAGAGACAAGCGGGGGGTATACAATGAGCAGTTCTTC. It encodes CATRDKRGVYNEQFF.

This chain uses TRBV12-5 with TRBJ2-3; no clear D. This CDR3 has 13 residues. Germline V gene data show CDR1 as LGHNT and CDR2 as FRNRAP. The V end was cut by 3 bases, the J end by 5 bases, with 9 bases between. In DNA, the CDR3 is TGTGCTAGTGGTTTAGCCCCATTAGATACGCAGTATTTT. Its translation is CASGLAPLDTQYF.

The genes are TRBV18 and TRBJ1-2; D possibly corresponds to TRBD1 (5 bases). Trimming stripped 6 bases from V and 4 bases from J, with 18 bases between. Germline CDR1 is KGHSH and CDR2 is LQKENI. This CDR3 spans 15 amino acids. CDR3 nucleotides: TGTGCCAGCTCGGGCGCCGGGACGGGGGTCTATGGCTACACCTTC. Its protein product is CASSGAGTGVYGYTF.

This rearrangement joins TRBV4-2 to TRBJ2-3; TRBD2 matches at 8 bases. The CDR3 contains 16 residues. Germline loops: CDR1 LGHNA, CDR2 YNFKEQ. V shed 10 bases, J shed 2 bases, and the junction held 14 bases outside the gene matches. The CDR3 is CATKMGPAGVTDTQYF. In DNA form, the CDR3 reads TGTGCCACCAAGATGGGGCCAGCGGGGGTCACAGATACGCAGTATTTT.

The chain joins TRBV7-9 to TRBJ1-5; 8 positions agree with TRBD1. The CDR3 covers 14 residues. Trimming at V came to 5 bases and at J to 4 bases, leaving 4 bases not matched to a gene. Germline loops: CDR1 SEHNR, CDR2 FQNEAQ (reference sequence). The CDR3 reads CASSGQGGNQPQHF. For the CDR3, the DNA is TGTGCCAGCAGCGGACAGGGTGGGAATCAGCCCCAGCATTTT.

The J gene is TRBJ2-5, the V gene TRBV7-2; 7 positions agree with TRBD1. With 5 bases clipped from V and 3 bases from J, the junction kept 3 bases outside the gene matches. Germline values: CDR1 SGHTA, CDR2 FQGNSA. The CDR3 length is 13 residues. For the CDR3, the DNA is TGTGCCAGCAGCCCCGGGACAGAAGAGACCCAGTACTTC. Its protein is CASSPGTEETQYF.

This clone has only a few counts. The chain is built from TRBV6-6 and TRBJ2-2; D ambiguous. The germline gives CDR1 MNHNY, CDR2 SVGAGI (reference sequence). This CDR3 contains 13 residues. V was trimmed by 2 bases and J by 1 base, leaving 2 bases between them. The CDR3 spells CASSYLNTGELFF. DNA of the CDR3: TGTGCCAGCAGTTACCTGAACACCGGGGAGCTGTTTTTT.

V and J are TRBV7-2 and TRBJ1-2; D gene unclear. Germline CDR1 is SGHTA and CDR2 is FQGNSA. CDR3 length equals 12 residues. The V gene lost 5 bases and the J gene lost 5 bases, with 9 bases spanning the gap. CDR3: CASSGERYGYTF. The CDR3 coding sequence is TGTGCCAGCAGCGGGGAGCGGTATGGCTACACCTTC.

The V gene is TRBV5-8, the J gene TRBJ2-7; 8 positions agree with TRBD2. Germline values: CDR1 SGHTS, CDR2 YDEGEE. J gave up 6 bases and V 1 base, and 6 bases lay outside the gene matches. The CDR3 covers 14 residues. CDR3 nucleotide sequence: TGTGCCAGCAGCTTGACTAGCGGATGGTCCGAGCAGTACTTC. Translating it yields CASSLTSGWSEQYF.

This clone was found a few times. This chain links TRBV11-2 with TRBJ2-7, with TRBD2 matching 7 bases. J gave up 6 bases and V 2 bases, and 10 bases lay outside the gene matches. Germline V lookup: CDR1 SGHAT, CDR2 FQNNGV. This CDR3 spans 15 amino acids. The CDR3 here is CASSLIGLGKGEQYF. The CDR3 region has the DNA TGTGCCAGCAGCTTAATAGGACTAGGAAAAGGCGAGCAGTACTTC.